These 28 T cell receptor beta chains share one sample of origin, sequenced in a study of T cells in Graves' hyperthyroidism and ophthalmopathy. Template material for amplifying TCR beta CDR3 regions consisted of RNA transcripts. The TCR CDR3 first-round RT-PCR relied on the HTBI primer set. In TCRdb, the multiplex PCR reads were re-called with MiXCR into one record per CDR3 protein. The sample carries 400,000 to 450,000 distinct CDR3 sequences, 14% to 15% recorded once. Sequencing used blood. These receptor sequences come from a man younger than 35 with Graves' ophthalmopathy.

V usage is TRBV7-9 and J usage is TRBJ2-5, with 9 bases fitting TRBD2. Germline CDR1 and CDR2: SEHNR and FQNEAQ (reference sequence). CDR3 length: 15 amino acids. J lost 4 bases, V lost 3 bases, and 6 bases had no gene match. In nucleotides, the CDR3 is TGTGCCAGCAGCTTGGCGGGGGGGCCGTCAGAGACCCAGTACTTC. It translates to CASSLAGGPSETQYF. The entire variable domain, with the rest obtained from reference TRBV7-9 and TRBJ2-5, is as follows: DTGVSQNPRHKITKRGQNVTFRCDPISEHNRLYWYRQTLGQGPEFLTYFQNEAQLEKSRLLSDRFSAERPKGSFSTLEIQRTEQGDSAMYLCASSLAGGPSETQYFGPGTRLLVL.

The rearrangement uses TRBV30 and TRBJ1-1; D gene unclear. The V end was cut by 4 bases, the J end by 2 bases, with 11 bases between. CDR1 and CDR2 from the germline V gene are GTSNPN and SVGIG (reference sequence). The CDR3 is 13 amino acids. In nucleotides, the CDR3 is TGTGCCTGGAACTATGAGGAAAACACTGAAGCTTTCTTT. Its protein is CAWNYEENTEAFF. Full variable domain (missing parts from reference TRBV30 and TRBJ1-1): SQTIHQWPATLVQPVGSPLSLECTVEGTSNPNLYWYRQAAGRGLQLLFYSVGIGQISSEVPQNLSASRPQDRQFILSSKKLLLSDSGFYLCAWNYEENTEAFFGQGTRLTVV.

This clonotype appeared many times. The chain uses TRBV3-1 and TRBJ2-2, with TRBD2 identical over 7 bases. The CDR3 sequence is 16 residues long. Per the germline V gene, CDR1 is LGHDT and CDR2 is YNNKEL (reference sequence). V trimming: 6 bases; J trimming: 1 base; junction bases outside the gene matches: 8. The CDR3 region has the DNA TGTGCCAGCAGATACAGCGGGACGAGGAACACCGGGGAGCTGTTTTTT. This gives the protein CASRYSGTRNTGELFF.

This clonotype was found many times. The chain couples TRBV5-1 to TRBJ2-3; perhaps TRBD1 as D (5 bases). Germline CDR1 SGHRS, CDR2 YFSETQ. This CDR3 spans 13 amino acids. V lost 4 bases and J 5 bases, leaving 11 bases between the germline ends. The CDR3 DNA reads TGCGCCAGCAGCGAGGAACAGGAAGATACGCAGTATTTT. It encodes CASSEEQEDTQYF.

This clonotype showed up just a few times. The J gene is TRBJ2-3, the V gene TRBV5-5; D is unclear. The CDR3 loop spans 15 amino acids. Germline CDR1 SGHKS, CDR2 YYEKEE (reference sequence). Trimming shortened V by 1 base and J by 2 bases, and 11 bases separated the two germline ends. The CDR3 nucleotides read TGTGCCAGCAGCTTGTTCGTGTGGCACACAGATACGCAGTATTTT. Residues: CASSLFVWHTDTQYF. Combining the CDR3 with reference TRBV5-5 and TRBJ2-3 gives the whole variable domain DAGVTQSPTHLIKTRGQQVTLRCSPISGHKSVSWYQQVLGQGPQFIFQYYEKEERGRGNFPDRFSARQFPNYSSELNVNALLLGDSALYLCASSLFVWHTDTQYFGPGTRLTVL.

The chain couples TRBV13 to TRBJ1-1; D gene ambiguous. CDR1 is PRHDT and CDR2 is FYEKMQ in the germline V gene (reference sequence). Trimming shortened V by 4 bases and J by 1 base, and 10 bases separated the two germline ends. CDR3 size: 14 residues. The CDR3 nucleotides read TGTGCCAGCAGCTACGGGTCAGAGAACACTGAAGCTTTCTTT. It codes for CASSYGSENTEAFF.

This clonotype was seen at least ten times. This chain links TRBV5-1 with TRBJ2-1, with no clear D. This CDR3 spans 16 amino acids. Looked up from germline, CDR1 is SGHRS and CDR2 is YFSETQ. V was shortened by 4 bases and J by 0 bases, with 14 bases between the two germline ends. This CDR3 reads CASSPDTASSYNEQFF. Here the CDR3 DNA reads TGCGCCAGCAGCCCTGACACCGCTAGCTCCTACAATGAGCAGTTCTTC.

This clonotype showed up just a few times. The chain has TRBV5-1 and TRBJ1-6; no definite D call. Trimming removed 1 base from V and 6 bases from J, with 17 bases in between. The CDR3 is made up of 17 amino acids. Germline loops: CDR1 SGHRS, CDR2 YFSETQ. This CDR3 reads CASSLIGLVKLNSPLHF. In DNA, the CDR3 is TGCGCCAGCAGCTTGATTGGCCTGGTAAAACTTAATTCACCCCTCCACTTT.

This clonotype has at least ten counts. J is TRBJ2-1 and V is TRBV20-1; D is tentatively TRBD1 or TRBD2 (5 bases each). Germline-derived CDR1 and CDR2 are DFQATT and SNEGSKA (reference sequence). This CDR3 contains 14 residues. Trimming removed 5 bases at V and 0 bases at J, with 11 bases between. CDR3 sequence reads: CSAWGKASYNEQFF. CDR3 bases: TGCAGTGCTTGGGGGAAGGCCTCCTACAATGAGCAGTTCTTC.

This chain connects TRBV16 to TRBJ2-1; TRBD1 is a possible D gene (5 bases). V lost 5 bases, J lost 8 bases, and 13 bases lay in between. Looked up from germline, CDR1 is KGHSY and CDR2 is FQNENV. This CDR3 is built from 13 residues. The CDR3 bases are TGTGCCAGCAGCAACCAAGGGGCACATGAGCAGTTCTTC. Translation gives CASSNQGAHEQFF.

The chain couples TRBV3-1 to TRBJ2-1, with a tentative D call TRBD2 (6 bases). Germline V gene data show CDR1 as LGHDT and CDR2 as YNNKEL (reference sequence). This CDR3 comprises 14 residues. With 4 bases removed from V and 3 bases from J, the gap between germline ends came to 10 bases. The CDR3, as DNA: TGTGCCAGCAGCCCTAGCGCCCGCTACAATGAGCAGTTCTTC. This gives the protein CASSPSARYNEQFF.

There are many counts of this clonotype. The chain couples TRBV5-1 to TRBJ2-3; possible D gene TRBD2, 5 bases. CDR3 size: 16 residues. The germline V gene encodes CDR1 SGHRS and CDR2 YFSETQ. The germline V and J ends were trimmed by 3 bases and 4 bases, with 18 bases remaining between them. CDR3 loop: CASSSLLVTGADTQYF. DNA for the CDR3: TGCGCCAGCAGCTCCCTACTAGTAACCGGGGCAGATACGCAGTATTTT.

At least ten counts were recorded for this clonotype. The V and J genes are TRBV20-1 and TRBJ2-3; 10 nucleotides align to TRBD2. CDR3 size: 15 residues. The V gene end was trimmed by 0 bases and the J gene end by 6 bases; junction bases not matched to a gene: 6. Germline V gene lookup returns CDR1 DFQATT and CDR2 SNEGSKA (reference sequence). This chain's CDR3 is CSARDSGGASDTQYF. In DNA, the CDR3 is TGCAGTGCTAGAGACAGCGGGGGGGCCTCGGATACGCAGTATTTT.

This clonotype was observed at least ten times. The rearrangement joins TRBV3-1 to TRBJ2-5; D gene ambiguous. The V end lost 2 bases, the J end lost 2 bases, and 9 bases lay between the germline ends. The CDR3 contains 14 residues. In germline, CDR1 is LGHDT, CDR2 YNNKEL (reference sequence). CDR3 loop: CASSQPAEQETQYF. The CDR3 DNA sequence: TGTGCCAGCAGCCAACCGGCCGAGCAAGAGACCCAGTACTTC.

This clonotype occurred many times. The rearrangement uses TRBV20-1 and TRBJ2-1; 11 bases are shared with TRBD2. CDR1 and CDR2 (germline): DFQATT, SNEGSKA (reference sequence). J lost 15 bases, V lost 1 base, and 8 bases had no gene match. This CDR3 comprises 13 residues. This CDR3 is CSARVAGGPDSFF. The CDR3 nucleotides read TGCAGTGCTAGAGTAGCGGGAGGGCCAGACTCGTTCTTC.

This clonotype was found many times. The chain has TRBV5-5 and TRBJ2-7; D remains unclear. CDR3 length: 14 amino acids. Trimming removed 0 bases at V and 0 bases at J, with 7 bases between. In germline, CDR1 is SGHKS, CDR2 YYEKEE (reference sequence). This CDR3 reads CASSLGWSSYEQYF. CDR3 DNA sequence: TGTGCCAGCAGCTTGGGATGGAGCTCCTACGAGCAGTACTTC.

This clonotype showed up many times. This chain links TRBV4-1 with TRBJ1-2; D is undetermined. CDR1 MGHRA and CDR2 YSYEKL come from the germline V gene. The CDR3 length is 16 residues. Trimming stripped 0 bases from V and 4 bases from J, with 15 bases between. CDR3 sequence: CASSQDGGRPIYGYTF. Here the CDR3 DNA reads TGCGCCAGCAGCCAAGATGGCGGCAGGCCCATCTATGGCTACACCTTC.

This clonotype was counted at least ten times. This chain connects TRBV3-1 to TRBJ2-5; D ambiguous. The V gene's germline CDR1 is LGHDT and CDR2 YNNKEL (reference sequence). V was shortened by 0 bases and J by 7 bases, with 15 bases between the two germline ends. The CDR3 is 15 residues long. DNA of the CDR3: TGTGCCAGCAGCCAAGATCTGGCCAGTGTCGGGACCCAGTACTTC. It yields the protein CASSQDLASVGTQYF.

This clonotype was found a few times. The V call is TRBV7-9, the J call TRBJ1-3, with D maybe TRBD1 (6 bases). The CDR3 sequence is 14 residues long. Per the germline V gene, CDR1 is SEHNR and CDR2 is FQNEAQ (reference sequence). V was clipped by 4 bases and J by 4 bases, with 11 bases between them. CDR3 region: CASSSTGPGNTIYF. The CDR3, as DNA: TGTGCCAGCAGCTCTACAGGGCCGGGAAACACCATATATTTT.

This clonotype was detected many times. The chain combines TRBV15 with TRBJ1-1; TRBD1 matches 8 bases. This CDR3 contains 21 residues. With V trimmed by 0 bases and J by 4 bases, 22 bases remained unmatched. Germline V CDR1 and CDR2: LNHNV, YYDKDF (reference sequence). CDR3 sequence reads: CATSRDKGLDRVGVRGTEAFF. In DNA, the CDR3 is TGTGCCACCAGCAGAGATAAAGGGTTGGACAGGGTAGGCGTTCGCGGCACTGAAGCTTTCTTT.

This clonotype was seen repeatedly, ten times or more. The chain couples TRBV20-1 to TRBJ2-1, with TRBD2 matching 7 bases. CDR1 is DFQATT, CDR2 SNEGSKA, per germline (reference sequence). The CDR3 is 14 amino acids. The ends lost 3 bases at V and 5 bases at J; junction bases unmatched: 7. The CDR3 loop reads CSASGGGANNEQFF. CDR3 nucleotide sequence: TGCAGTGCTAGCGGCGGGGGAGCAAACAATGAGCAGTTCTTC.

The chain has TRBV7-9 and TRBJ1-1; D uncertain. This CDR3 is 14 amino acids long. Germline V gene sequence: CDR1 SEHNR, CDR2 FQNEAQ (reference sequence). The germline V and J ends were trimmed by 5 bases and 0 bases, with 10 bases remaining between them. CDR3 coding DNA: TGTGCCAGCAGCCGGGCAGATTTGAACACTGAAGCTTTCTTT. As protein: CASSRADLNTEAFF.

This clonotype was seen ten or more times. The V call is TRBV10-1, the J call TRBJ2-5; possible D gene TRBD1, 7 bases. The length of the CDR3 is 14 residues. Trimming shortened V by 4 bases and J by 2 bases, and 11 bases separated the two germline ends. Germline values: CDR1 WNHNN, CDR2 SYGVQD (reference sequence). CDR3 DNA: TGCGCCAGCAGTGGCGGGACAGTACAAGAGACCCAGTACTTC. It yields the protein CASSGGTVQETQYF.

A single count supports this clonotype. This rearrangement joins TRBV12-3 or TRBV12-4 to TRBJ2-1; the D is unclear. The V end lost 9 bases, the J end lost 5 bases, and 8 bases lay between the germline ends. The CDR3 totals 11 residues. The chain's CDR3 is CASVRHNEQFF. Written as DNA, the CDR3 is TGTGCCAGTGTACGCCACAATGAGCAGTTCTTC.

The sample holds many counts of this clonotype. This chain uses TRBV5-1 with TRBJ2-3, with 8 bases aligning to TRBD1. The CDR3 runs to 16 residues. CDR1 and CDR2 from the germline V gene are SGHRS and YFSETQ. V was clipped by 1 base and J by 0 bases; unmatched bases: 4. CDR3 region: CASSLRRGRSTDTQYF. CDR3 DNA sequence: TGCGCCAGCAGCTTGCGCAGGGGGCGCAGCACAGATACGCAGTATTTT.

The sample holds many counts of this clonotype. V and J are TRBV6-1 and TRBJ2-7, with D hard to call. CDR3 size: 13 residues. The germline gives CDR1 MNHNS, CDR2 SASEGT. V shed 4 bases and J shed 3 bases, with 10 bases lying between them. CDR3 in amino acids: CASSGPSFYEQYF. For the CDR3, the DNA is TGTGCCAGCAGTGGACCATCCTTCTACGAGCAGTACTTC.

This clonotype was seen only once. V and J are TRBV2 and TRBJ2-3; 15 nucleotides line up with TRBD2. Germline lookup yields CDR1 SNHLY and CDR2 FYNNEI. Trimming cost V 6 bases and J 2 bases; bases outside gene matches: 12. This CDR3 region has 19 residues. The CDR3 here is CASSKSGLAGGPNTDTQYF. The CDR3 bases are TGTGCCAGCAGCAAGAGCGGACTAGCGGGAGGGCCGAACACAGATACGCAGTATTTT.

The chain joins TRBV2 to TRBJ2-7; TRBD1 agrees at 9 bases. This CDR3 is 14 amino acids long. The trim removed 7 bases at V and 3 bases at J, leaving 7 bases unmatched. Per germline, CDR1 SNHLY and CDR2 FYNNEI. This CDR3 is CASIPGQGVYEQYF. As DNA, the CDR3 is TGTGCCAGCATTCCGGGACAGGGAGTCTACGAGCAGTACTTC.